The clone carrying this T cell receptor beta chain was seen once. The antigen remains undetermined. This entry is derived from a study of CD8+ T cells in alopecia areata. The wider study: Scoring of treated patients' severity used the percentage of affected scalp area.

Overall study findings and caveats: Treatment with tofacitinib significantly lowered scalp clonality and reduced expanded CD8+ clones among the top 100.

Extracted from the samples, RNA was reverse transcribed into cDNA to serve as the sequencing template. Method: immunoSEQ multiplex PCR; TCRdb's copy keeps in-frame clones and lacks some. This sample has about 220,000 clones; about 57% occur once, and the top ten carry roughly 1.4%. V was trimmed by 5 bases and J by 6 bases, leaving 11 bases between them. The CDR3 length is 13 residues. In germline, CDR1 is SNHLY, CDR2 FYNNEI. The treatment was: oral pan-JAK inhibitor, 5-10 mg twice daily. Peripheral blood samples and lesional scalp punch biopsies were obtained from alopecia areata patients. This clonotype originated in a human donor with alopecia areata. Here the sequenced sample was CD4+ T cells sorted from blood, taken at week 4, from a patient treated with tofacitinib. This rearrangement joins TRBV2 to TRBJ2-1, with D perhaps TRBD2 (5 bases). The CDR3 protein is CASSTSGSNEQFF. The CDR3 nucleotides are TGTGCCAGCAGTACTAGTGGTTCCAATGAGCAGTTCTTC.